These T cell receptor beta chains were read from a single sample in a study of blood T cell repertoires in COVID-19. Clones were read by immunoSEQ multiplex PCR, and TCRdb kept only the in-frame ones, dropping some. Of roughly 280,000 clones listed, 85% to 90% are singletons. The material sequenced was peripheral blood. These receptors were obtained from a man between 18 and 35 years old with active or convalescent COVID-19. Each CDR3 is given with its conserved first and last residue. The order of the fields is J gene, V gene, D gene, clone size, CDR3 protein, CDR3 DNA. A D gene is named only where the DNA matches it firmly. Where a row states a size, it is once, few, many or the class of an expanded clone; other rows omit it.

TRBJ1-4	TRBV6-5	TRBD1	NA	CAIQIRGINEKLFF	TGTGCCATACAAATCAGGGGGATTAATGAAAAACTGTTTTTT
TRBJ2-2	TRBV7-9	NA	few	CASSLAPGTPDTGELFF	TGTGCCAGCAGCTTAGCGCCCGGGACACCCGACACCGGGGAGCTGTTTTTT
TRBJ2-7	TRBV5-1	NA	once	CASSLGPQGSYEQYF	TGCGCCAGCAGCTTGGGGCCGCAGGGGTCCTACGAGCAGTACTTC
TRBJ1-1	TRBV4-2	NA	NA	CASSQGGEAFF	TGTGCCAGCAGTCAGGGCGGTGAAGCTTTCTTT
TRBJ2-1	TRBV6-6	TRBD2	NA	CASLLAGGNEQFF	TGTGCCAGCCTTTTAGCGGGGGGAAATGAGCAGTTCTTC
TRBJ2-7	TRBV7-2	NA	NA	CASSPSGGGGDAF	TGTGCCAGCAGCCCCTCCGGCGGTGGCGGGGATGCCTTC
TRBJ2-1	TRBV3-1/TRBV3-2	NA	NA	CASSLAGNNNEQFF	TGTGCCAGCAGCCTAGCAGGGAACAACAATGAGCAGTTCTTC
TRBJ1-2	TRBV10-3	TRBD1	NA	CAISEGVRDRRSNYGYTF	TGTGCCATCAGTGAAGGGGTCCGGGACAGGCGATCCAACTATGGCTACACCTTC
TRBJ2-1	TRBV7-9	TRBD2	NA	CASSPGLAGSSSYNEQFF	TGTGCCAGCAGCCCAGGACTAGCGGGATCAAGCTCCTACAATGAGCAGTTCTTC
TRBJ2-5	TRBV3-1/TRBV3-2	NA	NA	CASSQAGEETQYF	TGTGCCAGCAGCCAAGCTGGAGAAGAGACCCAGTACTTC
TRBJ1-2	TRBV5-1	TRBD1	NA	CASSLDQGAYYGYTF	TGCGCCAGCAGCTTGGACCAGGGGGCTTACTATGGCTACACCTTC
TRBJ2-7	TRBV3-1/TRBV3-2	NA	NA	CASSQESAAYEQYF	TGTGCCAGCAGCCAAGAATCGGCAGCGTACGAGCAGTACTTC
TRBJ2-6	TRBV19	NA	NA	CASSTISANVLTF	TGTGCCAGTAGTACTATTTCGGCCAACGTCCTGACTTTC
TRBJ2-7	TRBV2	NA	NA	CASVEGRIYEQYF	TGTGCCAGCGTGGAGGGGAGGATCTACGAGCAGTACTTC
TRBJ1-6	TRBV6-1	NA	NA	CASSDNNNSPLHF	TGTGCCAGCAGTGACAACAATAATTCACCCCTCCACTTT
TRBJ2-1	TRBV7-3	NA	NA	CASSLFPDYNEQFF	TGTGCCAGCAGCTTATTTCCAGACTACAATGAGCAGTTCTTC
TRBJ1-4	TRBV7-2	TRBD1	NA	CATSLQGPFEKLFF	TGTGCCACTTCACTACAGGGGCCTTTTGAAAAACTGTTTTTT
TRBJ1-2	TRBV24-1	TRBD1	few	CATSGVGQGDYGYTF	TGTGCCACCAGTGGGGTTGGACAGGGAGACTATGGCTACACCTTC
TRBJ1-2	TRBV6-1	TRBD1	NA	CASSEGDRVYGYTF	TGTGCCAGCAGTGAGGGGGACAGGGTCTATGGCTACACCTTC
TRBJ2-1	TRBV24-1	TRBD1	NA	CATSAMTGGDNEQFF	TGTGCCACCAGTGCGATGACAGGGGGGGACAATGAGCAGTTCTTC
TRBJ1-2	TRBV6-5	TRBD1	NA	CASSSTRLTGGSGYTF	TGTGCCAGCAGTTCCACAAGATTGACAGGGGGCAGCGGCTACACCTTC
TRBJ2-5	TRBV29-1	TRBD2	NA	CSVEGGALETQYF	TGCAGCGTTGAGGGAGGGGCCCTAGAGACCCAGTACTTC
TRBJ2-2	TRBV10-3	NA	NA	CAISDAGELFF	TGTGCCATCAGTGACGCCGGGGAGCTGTTTTTT
TRBJ2-5	TRBV11-3	NA	NA	CASSLETVAYDAQYF	TGTGCCAGCAGCTTAGAGACAGTAGCTTACGATGCCCAGTACTTC
TRBJ2-1	TRBV30	TRBD2	many	CAWGQGGSYNEQFF	TGTGCCTGGGGGCAGGGAGGGTCCTACAATGAGCAGTTCTTC